The 9 T cell receptor beta chains reported below all come from one sample, sequenced in a study of metastatic and nonmetastatic thyroid tumors. Via MiXCR, TCRdb re-called the PCR reads. This table has under 35,000 clones, about 20% appearing once. Every patient underwent thyroid surgery untreated. Sequenced input: blood. The receptors were sampled from a female donor with papillary thyroid cancer or a benign thyroid nodule (not recorded which). Some clones in this sample may be carry-over from other donors' samples.

Ten or more counts support this clone. V and J are TRBV11-3 and TRBJ2-1, with 8 bases fitting TRBD1. This CDR3 region has 17 residues. J gave up 7 bases and V 2 bases, and 13 bases lay outside the gene matches. The V gene's germline CDR1 is SGHNT and CDR2 YENEEA. CDR3 protein: CASSLYGRAGGANEQFF. DNA for the CDR3: TGTGCCAGCAGCTTATATGGCAGGGCAGGGGGCGCGAATGAGCAGTTCTTC.

There are many counts of this clone. V is TRBV6-1 and J is TRBJ1-3; D remains ambiguous. The CDR3 consists of 11 residues. V was clipped by 10 bases and J by 4 bases, with 8 bases between them. Per germline, CDR1 MNHNS and CDR2 SASEGT. In DNA form, the CDR3 reads TGTGCCACGCGGGCCGGAAACACCATATATTTT. Translating gives CATRAGNTIYF.

Notes on this clone: A much larger clone differs by one base, so this may be a read error. The sample holds other DNA sequences that translate to the same CDR3. The chain recombines TRBV27 with TRBJ1-1; D remains unclear. In germline, CDR1 is MNHEY, CDR2 SMNVEV (reference sequence). The CDR3 is 13 residues long. The chain's CDR3 is CASSFSRSTEAFF. The CDR3 nucleotides are TGTGCCAGCAGTTTCAGCAGGTCCACTGAAGCTTTTTTT.

A word on this clone: At one of its ends the junction is not consistent with the germline gene, which may arise from a read error. CDR3 nucleotides: TGCAGCGCTAGAGTCAGCCCAGGAAGGAACGAGCGGTACTTC. As protein: CSARVSPGRNERYF. V gene TRBV20-1 combines with J gene TRBJ2-7, with D unresolved. The CDR3 extends over 14 amino acids. Germline V gives CDR1 DFQATT, CDR2 SNEGSKA (reference sequence).

There are many counts of this clone. V and J are TRBV12-5 and TRBJ1-2; 10 bases align to TRBD1. V shed 3 bases and J 3 bases; nucleotides not matched to a gene: 1. CDR3 size: 14 residues. Germline CDR1 LGHNT, CDR2 FRNRAP. DNA for the CDR3: TGTGCTAGTGGTTTAGGACAGGGGGACTATGGCTACACCTTC. Residues: CASGLGQGDYGYTF. Looking up the rest from reference TRBV12-5 and TRBJ1-2 gives the full variable domain: DARVTQTPRHKVTEMGQEVTMRCQPILGHNTVFWYRQTMMQGLELLAYFRNRAPLDDSGMPKDRFSAEMPDATLATLKIQPSEPRDSAVYFCASGLGQGDYGYTFGSGTRLTVV.

The chain joins TRBV5-1 to TRBJ2-7, with D unresolved. Germline-derived CDR1 and CDR2 are SGHRS and YFSETQ. The CDR3 totals 14 residues. V lost 0 bases to trimming and J lost 1 base, with 8 bases between them. The CDR3, as DNA: TGCGCCAGCAGCTTGGACTCGGCATCCTACGAGCAGTACTTC. As protein: CASSLDSASYEQYF.

In its sample, this clone was seen a few times. V and J are TRBV19 and TRBJ1-5; the D is unclear. Deletions cut 0 bases from V and 9 bases from J, with 12 bases between. This CDR3 contains 14 residues. The V gene's germline CDR1 is LNHDA and CDR2 SQIVND (reference sequence). This CDR3 reads CASSIDRVEWPQHF. CDR3 nucleotide sequence: TGTGCCAGTAGTATAGATCGGGTGGAGTGGCCCCAGCATTTT.

In this sample, this clone turned up many times. The chain is built from TRBV6-1 and TRBJ1-5, with 8 nucleotides matching TRBD1. Germline CDR1 and CDR2: MNHNS and SASEGT. This CDR3 is built from 14 residues. Trimming removed 6 bases from V and 8 bases from J; junction bases left unmatched: 9. CDR3 coding DNA: TGTGCCAGCAGACAGGGGGGGGGGCGCAAGCCCCAGCATTTT. Amino acids: CASRQGGGRKPQHF.

This clone was seen at least ten times. The V and J genes are TRBV2 and TRBJ2-7; TRBD2 matches at 10 bases. This CDR3 has 16 residues. After removal of 0 bases from V and 5 bases from J, the junction contained 7 bases not matched to a gene. The V gene's germline CDR1 is SNHLY and CDR2 FYNNEI. CDR3 sequence reads: CASSEAPGLANDEQYF. The CDR3, as DNA: TGTGCCAGCAGTGAAGCACCGGGACTAGCGAACGACGAGCAGTACTTC.